Below, one TCR beta chain is given with its context. As handled by the study authors: It was from reference gene primer amplification that nucleated cell counts were estimated. Data came from immunoSEQ multiplex PCR; TCRdb stores just in-frame clones and leaves some out. V, J and clone size derive from that table, while D and trimming were established from the DNA sequence. The data hold about 220,000 clones, with roughly 80% observed a single time. CDR1 SGHVS and CDR2 FNYEAQ come from the germline V gene. The V end was cut by 1 base, the J end by 0 bases, with 6 bases between. The CDR3 totals 14 residues. The sample comes from a study of blood T cell repertoires in COVID-19. Study in general: Specimens from acute and convalescent COVID-19 originated in the United States, Italy and Spain. Nucleic acid was either cDNA or gDNA, and it came from T cells, B-cell-depleted T cells, or PBMCs.

The chain joins TRBV7-6 to TRBJ1-1, with unresolved D. The origin of this receptor is a woman between 55 and 75 years old who had recovered from COVID-19. The sequencing sample was made of peripheral blood. The chain's CDR3 is CASSLDRVNTEAFF. Here the CDR3 DNA reads TGTGCCAGCAGCTTAGACCGGGTGAACACTGAAGCTTTCTTT.